The 21 T cell receptor beta chains listed next were all sequenced from one sample in a study of regulatory T cells in long-lasting Graves disease. Time point reported: newly diagnosed GD, antithyroid drugs for less than 3 months. PBMC-derived RNA was used for the TCR library. According to the study, TCR beta libraries were built with iRepertoire HTBI primers and CDR3-region Arm-PCR. TCRdb independently ran MiXCR on the multiplex PCR reads; one entry per CDR3 protein. The table lists 550,000 to 600,000 distinct CDR3 sequences, around 16% of them singletons. The data were also submitted as part of a second study, on T cells in Graves' hyperthyroidism and ophthalmopathy.

Sequenced material: peripheral blood mononuclear cells (PBMCs), taken at new diagnosis, from a patient treated with antithyroid drugs. The receptors derive from a man aged 18-30 years with Graves disease.

This clonotype was recorded many times. V gene TRBV3-1 combines with J gene TRBJ2-1; D perhaps matches TRBD2 (5 bases). Trimming took 4 bases from V and 0 from J, leaving 16 bases between them. The CDR3 is 17 residues long. Germline V gene lookup returns CDR1 LGHDT and CDR2 YNNKEL (reference sequence). The CDR3 protein is CASSPPLVPSSYNEQFF. CDR3 nucleotides: TGTGCCAGCAGCCCCCCACTAGTCCCGAGCTCCTACAATGAGCAGTTCTTC.

The rearrangement uses TRBV7-3 and TRBJ2-5; 10 nucleotides line up with TRBD2. V shed 5 bases, J shed 7 bases, and the junction held 7 bases outside the gene matches. In germline, CDR1 is SGHTA, CDR2 FQGTGA. There are 14 residues in the CDR3. In DNA form, the CDR3 reads TGTGCCAGCAGCAAAGAAGCTAGCGGGGGGACCCAGTACTTC. Protein: CASSKEASGGTQYF.

This clonotype was picked up many times. The chain has TRBV2 and TRBJ1-1; no clear D gene. Germline loops: CDR1 SNHLY, CDR2 FYNNEI. Trimming pared 2 bases from V and 4 bases from J, leaving 8 bases between. The CDR3 loop spans 13 amino acids. The CDR3 DNA sequence: TGTGCCAGCAGTGAAAGGGAGACCACTGAAGCTTTCTTT. It specifies CASSERETTEAFF. The variable domain in full, with the rest retrieved from reference TRBV2 and TRBJ1-1, is EPEVTQTPSHQVTQMGQEVILRCVPISNHLYFYWYRQILGQKVEFLVSFYNNEISEKSEIFDDQFSVERPDGSNFTLKIRSTKLEDSAMYFCASSERETTEAFFGQGTRLTVV.

This clonotype was picked up a small number of times. The chain combines TRBV28 with TRBJ1-3; D is unclear. CDR3 length equals 13 residues. Germline assignment: CDR1 MDHEN and CDR2 SYDVKM. V was pared by 5 bases and J by 3 bases, with 8 bases between. CDR3 nucleotide sequence: TGTGCCAGCAGTAACGATTATGGAAACACCATATATTTT. The encoded protein is CASSNDYGNTIYF.

Concerning this clonotype itself: A clone one base away is much larger, so this may be a read error. A read error is likely, as this CDR3 ends without the conserved phenylalanine or tryptophan. The V call is TRBV6-1, the J call TRBJ2-7, with 7 bases that match TRBD2. This CDR3 spans 14 amino acids. Germline loops: CDR1 MNHNS, CDR2 SASEGT. The junction had 9 bases not matched to a gene; V was cut back by 6 bases and J by 4 bases. Here the CDR3 DNA reads TGTGCCAGCAGAACTCCGGGACTACCATACGAGCAGTACTTA. Its translation: CASRTPGLPYEQYL.

The CDR3 sequence: CASSLLTGSNTEAFF. Written as DNA, the CDR3 is TGCGCCAGCAGCTTACTAACAGGATCGAACACTGAAGCTTTCTTT. The chain links TRBV5-1 to TRBJ1-1; D possibly corresponds to TRBD1 (5 bases). V lost 2 bases to trimming and J lost 1 base, with 12 bases between them. CDR1 is SGHRS, CDR2 YFSETQ, per germline. This CDR3 spans 15 amino acids.

Only a few counts were recorded for this clonotype. The V call is TRBV2, the J call TRBJ1-3, with D possibly TRBD1 on 6 matching bases. Trimming left V 8 bases short and J 0 bases short, with 20 bases between. CDR1 SNHLY and CDR2 FYNNEI come from the germline V gene. The CDR3 sequence is 17 residues long. The CDR3 spells CASAPGGGTFSGNTIYF. CDR3 in DNA: TGTGCCAGCGCACCCGGGGGGGGCACCTTCTCTGGAAACACCATATATTTT.

This chain links TRBV13 with TRBJ2-2; possible D gene TRBD1, 6 bases. The CDR3 extends over 14 amino acids. Germline V gene data show CDR1 as PRHDT and CDR2 as FYEKMQ (reference sequence). V lost 3 bases and J 6 bases, leaving 11 bases between the germline ends. The CDR3 loop is CASSLVTGPGELFF. The CDR3 bases are TGTGCCAGCAGCTTGGTCACAGGGCCCGGGGAGCTGTTTTTT.

At least ten counts were recorded for this clonotype. The genes are TRBV27 and TRBJ2-1, with D unresolved. V was clipped by 3 bases and J by 10 bases, with 10 bases between them. Germline V lookup: CDR1 MNHEY, CDR2 SMNVEV (reference sequence). The CDR3 is 12 residues long. The DNA for the CDR3 is TGTGCCAGCAGTTTTACGGAAGGAGAGCAGTTCTTC. This sequence encodes CASSFTEGEQFF.

This chain joins TRBV7-9 and TRBJ2-7; TRBD1 aligns across 8 bases. The CDR3 length is 16 residues. J gave up 2 bases and V 5 bases, and 11 bases lay outside the gene matches. Germline V CDR1 and CDR2: SEHNR, FQNEAQ (reference sequence). CDR3: CASSPLLGTGAYEQYF. CDR3 in DNA: TGTGCCAGCAGCCCCCTCCTCGGGACAGGCGCCTACGAGCAGTACTTC. The variable domain in full, with the rest retrieved from reference TRBV7-9 and TRBJ2-7, is DTGVSQNPRHKITKRGQNVTFRCDPISEHNRLYWYRQTLGQGPEFLTYFQNEAQLEKSRLLSDRFSAERPKGSFSTLEIQRTEQGDSAMYLCASSPLLGTGAYEQYFGPGTRLTVT.

This clonotype occurred many times. The chain combines TRBV12-3 or TRBV12-4 with TRBJ2-1, with D possibly being TRBD1 or TRBD2 (5 bases each). The V gene lost 3 bases and the J gene lost 4 bases, with 10 bases spanning the gap. CDR3 length equals 14 residues. The chain's CDR3 is CASSLGVTYNEQFF. In DNA, the CDR3 is TGTGCCAGCAGTTTGGGGGTCACGTACAATGAGCAGTTCTTC.

CDR3 in amino acids: CASSGGTGRSNYGYTF. The CDR3 DNA reads TGTGCCAGCAGTGGGGGGACAGGACGTTCTAACTATGGCTACACCTTC. The chain employs TRBV2 and TRBJ1-2; 8 bases map to TRBD1. Germline values: CDR1 SNHLY, CDR2 FYNNEI. There are 16 residues in the CDR3. V lost 4 bases and J lost 0; bases outside the gene matches: 7.

A few counts support this clonotype. The V gene is TRBV11-2, the J gene TRBJ2-2; 8 positions match TRBD2. From germline, CDR1 is SGHAT and CDR2 FQNNGV. The J segment lost 5 bases and the V segment lost 5 bases, leaving 10 bases of the junction unmatched. The CDR3 extends over 16 amino acids. The CDR3 DNA follows: TGTGCCAGCAGCCGGAGAGCGGGAGTCAGTACCGGGGAGCTGTTTTTT. Its protein product is CASSRRAGVSTGELFF.

This clonotype was recorded a few times. This chain connects TRBV12-3 or TRBV12-4 to TRBJ2-1, with 8 bases that match TRBD2. Germline trimming cut 5 bases from V and 3 bases from J; bases unmatched to any gene: 9. CDR3 size: 16 residues. CDR3 protein: CASSGVLAELYNEQFF. In DNA form, the CDR3 reads TGTGCCAGCAGTGGCGTACTAGCGGAACTCTACAATGAGCAGTTCTTC.

This clonotype was observed at least ten times. This rearrangement joins TRBV12-3 or TRBV12-4 to TRBJ1-2, with 10 nucleotides matching TRBD1. The trim removed 6 bases at V and 0 bases at J, leaving 7 bases unmatched. This CDR3 comprises 16 residues. CDR3 protein: CASSFGTGDTNYGYTF. The CDR3 coding sequence is TGTGCCAGCAGCTTCGGGACAGGGGACACTAACTATGGCTACACCTTC.

This clonotype appeared a few times. The V and J genes are TRBV10-3 and TRBJ2-1; D is unresolved. Germline V CDR1 and CDR2: ENHRY, SYGVKD. Trimming took 11 bases from V and 4 from J, leaving 9 bases between them. The CDR3 length is 11 residues. CDR3 bases: TGTGCCTCCCACGAATACAATGAGCAGTTCTTC. Its protein product is CASHEYNEQFF.

The V gene is TRBV27, the J gene TRBJ1-3; D not resolved. V gave up 3 bases and J gave up 0 bases, with 12 bases separating them. CDR3 size: 16 residues. Germline V lookup: CDR1 MNHEY, CDR2 SMNVEV (reference sequence). CDR3 DNA: TGTGCCAGCAGTTTCGGGGTACCTCTCTCTGGAAACACCATATATTTT. This translates into CASSFGVPLSGNTIYF.

The table lists this clonotype with many counts. The genes are TRBV28 and TRBJ1-2; no clear D. CDR3 length equals 10 residues. V lost 2 bases to trimming and J lost 6 bases, with 1 base between them. Germline V gene data show CDR1 as MDHEN and CDR2 as SYDVKM. The DNA of the CDR3 is TGTGCCAGCAGTTTAGATGGCTACACCTTC. As protein: CASSLDGYTF.

This chain uses TRBV6-1 with TRBJ1-5, with a tentative D call TRBD1 (6 bases). CDR1 is MNHNS and CDR2 is SASEGT in the germline V gene. V lost 5 bases, J lost 7 bases, and 12 bases lay in between. The CDR3 has 13 residues. CDR3 sequence (DNA): TGTGCCAGCAGTCCCCAGGGGCGGCAGCCCCAGCATTTT. Residues: CASSPQGRQPQHF.

The chain is built from TRBV12-3 or TRBV12-4 and TRBJ2-1; TRBD2 aligns across 9 bases. The CDR3 runs 19 residues. Unmatched junction bases numbered 14, after V lost 5 bases and J lost 0 bases. The CDR3 is CASSPGPSGRKSSYNEQFF. The CDR3 DNA is TGTGCCAGCAGTCCGGGACCAAGCGGGAGGAAGAGCTCCTACAATGAGCAGTTCTTC.

Details on this clonotype: This may stem from a read error, because a much larger clone lies one nucleotide away. This chain's CDR3 is CVSSPPVSNEQFF. CDR3 nucleotides: TGTGTCAGCTCACCACCAGTCAGCAATGAGCAGTTCTTC. This rearrangement joins TRBV18 to TRBJ2-1; D uncertain. This CDR3 is built from 13 residues. The germline V gene has CDR1 KGHSH and CDR2 LQKENI.